The 10 T cell receptor beta chains reported below all come from one sample, sequenced in a study of ipilimumab plus nivolumab after autologous stem cell transplantation. Sequencing used immunoSEQ multiplex PCR; TCRdb keeps in-frame clones, though not all of them. The sample holds roughly 9,700 clones, about 81% seen once. The sequencing used PBMCs, collected in a trial of ipilimumab plus nivolumab as post-transplant consolidation. All receptors come from a male donor with diffuse large B-cell lymphoma.

This clone has only a few counts. The chain has TRBV7-8 and TRBJ2-1; D is perhaps TRBD1 (8 bases). The CDR3 has 12 residues. CDR1 is SGHVS and CDR2 is FQNEAQ in the germline V gene. The V end was cut by 1 base, the J end by 12 bases, with 10 bases between. The CDR3 region is CASSLDRGGQFF. In DNA, the CDR3 is TGTGCCAGCAGCTTAGACAGGGGGGGGCAGTTCTTC.

V and J are TRBV5-6 and TRBJ2-1; no definite D call. The CDR3 totals 12 residues. Germline-derived CDR1 and CDR2 are SGHDT and YYEEEE. The V and J ends lost 0 bases and 6 bases respectively, with 4 bases between them. The CDR3 DNA reads as TGTGCCAGCAGCTTGGACTTCAATGAGCAGTTCTTC. It yields the protein CASSLDFNEQFF.

The CDR3 DNA is TGTGCCAGCAGATTTAACTATGGCTACACCTTC. Translated, it gives CASRFNYGYTF. This chain uses TRBV6-5 with TRBJ1-2, with D uncertain. The CDR3 runs to 11 residues. The germline V gene has CDR1 MNHEY and CDR2 SVGAGI. Trimming removed 6 bases from V and 1 base from J, with 3 bases in between.

About this clone: At one end, the junction sequence differs from germline, possibly due to a read error. The V call is TRBV7-2, the J call TRBJ2-2; D might be TRBD2 (5 bases). Germline loops: CDR1 SGHTA, CDR2 FQGNSA. The CDR3 is 13 amino acids. The CDR3 reads CASSSANTGEPFF. The CDR3 DNA follows: TGTGCCAGCAGCTCCGCGAACACCGGGGAGCCGTTTTTT.

The rearrangement joins TRBV7-2 to TRBJ1-3, with D perhaps TRBD1 (6 bases). The CDR3 extends over 16 amino acids. V gave up 5 bases and J gave up 0 bases, with 14 bases separating them. Germline CDR1 reads SGHTA; CDR2 reads FQGNSA. CDR3 residues: CASSQNTGISGNTIYF. The CDR3 DNA sequence: TGTGCCAGCAGCCAGAACACAGGGATCTCTGGAAACACCATATATTTT.

This chain links TRBV4-2 with TRBJ1-3, with D unresolved. Trimming left V 2 bases short and J 0 bases short, with 14 bases between. The V gene's germline CDR1 is LGHNA and CDR2 YNFKEQ. This CDR3 is built from 17 residues. This CDR3 is CASSQPERRSSGNTIYF. The CDR3 nucleotides read TGTGCCAGCAGCCAACCCGAGCGGAGAAGCTCTGGAAACACCATATATTTT.

The chain is built from TRBV13 and TRBJ1-6; 7 bases are a match to TRBD1. Germline trimming cut 5 bases from V and 6 bases from J; bases unmatched to any gene: 10. The CDR3 has 16 amino acids. Per the germline V gene, CDR1 is PRHDT and CDR2 is FYEKMQ (reference sequence). CDR3 loop: CASSRGTVGPNSPLHF. The CDR3 DNA reads as TGTGCCAGCAGCCGCGGGACAGTGGGGCCTAATTCACCCCTCCACTTT.

This chain links TRBV6-6 with TRBJ1-4; D is unresolved. This CDR3 is 13 amino acids long. Germline V lookup: CDR1 MNHNY, CDR2 SVGAGI (reference sequence). V dropped 7 bases and J dropped 6 bases, with 12 bases sitting between them. Here the CDR3 reads CASTQGPYEKLFF. Written as DNA, the CDR3 is TGTGCCAGCACTCAAGGTCCGTATGAAAAACTGTTTTTT.

This clone was picked up a small number of times. The V and J genes are TRBV18 and TRBJ2-1; tentative D call: TRBD2 (5 bases). The germline V and J ends were trimmed by 0 bases and 0 bases, with 21 bases remaining between them. The CDR3 runs to 20 residues. Germline V gives CDR1 KGHSH, CDR2 LQKENI. CDR3: CASSPPRVRALLSSYNEQFF. CDR3 DNA: TGTGCCAGCTCACCACCGAGGGTCCGAGCTCTCCTAAGCTCCTACAATGAGCAGTTCTTC. The whole variable domain, filled in from reference TRBV18 and TRBJ2-1, reads NAGVMQNPRHLVRRRGQEARLRCSPMKGHSHVYWYRQLPEEGLKFMVYLQKENIIDESGMPKERFSAEFPKEGPSILRIQQVVRGDSAAYFCASSPPRVRALLSSYNEQFFGPGTRLTVL.

As DNA, the CDR3 is TGTGCTCGGGGCGGGGCGGGAGAAAAACTGTTTTTT. Translated: CARGGAGEKLFF. The chain uses TRBV7-3 and TRBJ1-4; weak D call: TRBD1 (5 bases). Germline V gene lookup returns CDR1 SGHTA and CDR2 FQGTGA. The CDR3 runs to 12 residues.